This record covers a single T cell receptor beta chain. Its specificity is unknown. Trimming removed 0 bases at V and 2 bases at J, with 9 bases between. The CDR3 is 14 residues long. Germline CDR1 is SGHRS and CDR2 is YFSETQ. This sample is part of a study of post-analysis software for immune sequencing data. Study summary: Progressive-relapsing, secondary progressive and relapsing-remitting multiple sclerosis were among the disease courses included.

Prepared libraries of TCR beta cDNA carried unique molecular identifiers. In TCRdb, the PCR reads were re-called with MiXCR into one record per CDR3 protein. Of fewer than 900,000 distinct CDR3 sequences in the sample, just over 45% are singletons; the top ten hold 4.9%. Findings of the study overall: Clustering by F measure revealed strong co-clustering among samples prepared together in one batch. Relative to controls, patients had a handful of TRBV segments at higher frequency, with TRBV5-6, TRBV5-1 and TRBV20-1 among these. Compared with controls, patients showed significantly lower normalized Chao1 diversity.

The chain recombines TRBV5-1 with TRBJ2-7; possibly TRBD2 for D (5 bases). The material sequenced was blood. This TCR came from a girl aged 10 to 17 with multiple sclerosis. The CDR3 protein is CASSLEGATYEQYF. The CDR3 nucleotides are TGCGCCAGCAGCTTGGAGGGAGCTACCTACGAGCAGTACTTC.